This note documents a single TCR beta chain sequence. Its antigen is currently unknown. TCRdb re-called the 5' RACE reads; every CDR3 protein appears as one record, without DNA. The sample shows some 410,000 distinct CDR3 sequences, and about 7.3% sits with its ten largest clones. This entry belongs to a study of T cells expressing NK-cell markers. Study at large: TCR beta repertoires came from sorted CD3+CD56+NKG2C+, CD3+CD56+NKG2C- and CD3+CD56-NKG2C+ T cells.

Study-wide points: Also leading the CD3+CD56-NKG2C+ fraction in a handful of donors were these clonotypes.

The V gene's germline CDR1 is SQVTM and CDR2 ANQGSEA. The CDR3 loop spans 12 amino acids. This sequence originates from a woman between 18 and 70 years old in good health. J is TRBJ2-7 and V is TRBV29-1; no DNA is available, so the TRBD2 call from TCRdb remains unchecked. Sample: blood T cells: a sorted CD56 or NKG2C T cell subset, CD4+ or CD8+ T cells, or bulk PBMC T cells (not recorded which). The CDR3 sequence is CSVVGESGEQYF.